A single T cell receptor (beta chain) is shown here with its context. Additional DNA sequences in this sample encode the identical CDR3. Source study methods: Reference gene primer amplification yielded estimated nucleated cell counts. Sequenced by immunoSEQ multiplex PCR; TCRdb stores in-frame clones only, minus some. That table furnishes V, J and clone size, whereas the DNA furnished D and trimming. In the table there are 110,000 to 150,000 clones, roughly 80% of which are singletons. This sample was taken from a study of blood T cell repertoires in COVID-19. Study in general: The samples span acute and convalescent COVID-19 from the United States, Italy and Spain. Sources were T cells, B-cell-depleted T cells, or PBMCs; the material itself was cDNA or gDNA.

With 0 bases removed from V and 2 bases from J, the gap between germline ends came to 5 bases. The CDR3 is 14 residues long. From germline, CDR1 is SGHRS and CDR2 YFSETQ. This TCR derives from a woman aged 80 or older in a cohort sampled during active or convalescent COVID-19. The gene calls are TRBV5-1 and TRBJ1-4; D unresolved. Sequenced input: peripheral blood. This CDR3 reads CASSLGQTNEKLFF. The CDR3 nucleotides read TGCGCCAGCAGCTTGGGGCAGACTAATGAAAAACTGTTTTTT.